These 5 T cell receptor beta chains share one sample of origin, sequenced in a study of CD8+ T cells in alopecia areata. The treatment was: oral pan-JAK inhibitor, 5-10 mg twice daily. In each case, RNA was isolated and then reverse transcribed into cDNA as the sequencing template. Clones were sequenced by immunoSEQ multiplex PCR, and TCRdb holds only the in-frame ones, with some missing. This table holds under 150,000 clones, 56% found once. The sample in question was CD4+ T cells sorted from blood, obtained at week 24, from a patient treated with tofacitinib. Receptors originate from a human donor with alopecia areata.

This clone was counted only a few times. The chain has TRBV5-1 and TRBJ2-3; either TRBD1 or TRBD2 may supply D (6 bases each). The CDR3 runs to 15 residues. Germline CDR1 SGHRS, CDR2 YFSETQ. Deletions cut 5 bases from V and 1 base from J, with 14 bases between. The CDR3 DNA reads TGCGCCAGCAGGAACAACGGGGGCGGCACAGATACGCAGTATTTT. Translated, it gives CASRNNGGGTDTQYF.

This rearrangement joins TRBV23-1 to TRBJ2-7; D gene unclear. TRBV23-1 is known as an ORF, though its function is uncertain. The CDR3 runs 15 residues. V lost 2 bases to trimming and J lost 2 bases, with 13 bases between them. CDR3 region: CASSQPVWPTYEQYF. The DNA for the CDR3 is TGCGCCAGCAGTCAACCAGTGTGGCCTACCTACGAGCAGTACTTC.

Concerning this clone: This sample includes further DNA sequences coding for the same CDR3. The chain has TRBV29-1 and TRBJ2-2, with 7 nucleotides matching TRBD1. Germline values: CDR1 SQVTM, CDR2 ANQGSEA. The CDR3 extends over 13 amino acids. Germline trimming cut 6 bases from V and 4 bases from J; bases unmatched to any gene: 5. As DNA, the CDR3 is TGCAGCGTGAGGGGGCTAGGCACCGGGGAGCTGTTTTTT. This translates into CSVRGLGTGELFF.

This chain links TRBV5-1 with TRBJ2-2; D uncertain. Looked up from germline, CDR1 is SGHRS and CDR2 is YFSETQ. V dropped 0 bases and J dropped 5 bases, with 8 bases sitting between them. The CDR3 runs 14 residues. The CDR3 region has the DNA TGCGCCAGCAGCTTGGAGTTGGGGACCGGGGAGCTGTTTTTT. Translating gives CASSLELGTGELFF.

This rearrangement joins TRBV15 to TRBJ2-7, with D uncertain. This CDR3 region has 15 residues. Trimming stripped 0 bases from V and 4 bases from J, with 13 bases between. Germline assignment: CDR1 LNHNV and CDR2 YYDKDF (reference sequence). Here the CDR3 reads CATSRERIGGYEQYF. The CDR3 DNA is TGTGCCACCAGCAGAGAGAGGATTGGCGGTTACGAGCAGTACTTC.